Following are 10 T cell receptor beta chains from one sample sequenced in a study of blood T cells in healthy people across ages. Next came a second PCR, run for about 7 to 12 cycles, which used a sample-barcoded 5' primer along with a J-beta primer mix. TCRdb reprocessed the 5' RACE reads with MiXCR, giving one entry per CDR3 protein. The sample has some 1.5 million distinct CDR3 sequences; 28% are singletons. Sequencing input: blood. The receptor set was obtained from a woman aged 25-40 years in good health.

V is TRBV5-1 and J is TRBJ1-2, with a weak D call TRBD1 (6 bases). Deletions cut 5 bases from V and 5 bases from J, with 10 bases between. Germline lookup yields CDR1 SGHRS and CDR2 YFSETQ. This CDR3 comprises 12 residues. The CDR3 DNA reads TGCGCCAGCAGGTCCGACAGGTATGGCTACACCTTC. This sequence encodes CASRSDRYGYTF.

This clonotype was counted only a few times. The chain combines TRBV5-1 with TRBJ2-7, with D possibly called TRBD1 or TRBD2 (5 bases each). This CDR3 region has 16 residues. Germline lookup yields CDR1 SGHRS and CDR2 YFSETQ. V lost 5 bases, J lost 4 bases, and 22 bases lay in between. The CDR3 DNA is TGCGCCAGCAGTCACGGGGCAGGCCCTGGGATATACGAGCAGTACTTC. This codes for CASSHGAGPGIYEQYF.

This clonotype was counted many times. The V gene is TRBV20-1, the J gene TRBJ2-7; D is perhaps TRBD2 (7 bases). Germline V gene lookup returns CDR1 DFQATT and CDR2 SNEGSKA (reference sequence). The CDR3 spans 14 residues. This CDR3 is CSLGGGGTGYEQYF. In DNA form, the CDR3 reads TGCAGCCTCGGGGGAGGGGGAACGGGCTACGAGCAGTACTTC.

Concerning this clonotype itself: The junction departs from the called germline gene at one end, perhaps through a read error. CDR3 nucleotides: TGCGGCGTTAGGGGAGGGAACACTGAAGCTTTCTTT. Translated: CGVRGGNTEAFF. The chain has TRBV29-1 and TRBJ1-1; a possible D gene is TRBD1 (5 bases). The CDR3 consists of 12 residues. Germline CDR1 and CDR2: SQVTM and ANQGSEA.

The chain has TRBV11-2 and TRBJ2-5, with 9 positions matching TRBD1. Trimming removed 4 bases from V and 7 bases from J; junction bases left unmatched: 13. Germline V gives CDR1 SGHAT, CDR2 FQNNGV. CDR3 size: 16 residues. The chain's CDR3 is CASSSQLGTGLWTQYF. The DNA for the CDR3 is TGTGCCAGCAGCTCCCAATTGGGGACAGGGTTGTGGACCCAGTACTTC.

On this clonotype itself: Since a much larger clone is just one base distant, this may be a read error. The chain links TRBV29-1 to TRBJ1-2; D gene unclear. Germline CDR1 is SQVTM and CDR2 is ANQGSEA. CDR3 length equals 10 residues. Written as DNA, the CDR3 is TGCAAGAGAGCGTTGCGGGGCTACACCTTC. Protein: CKRALRGYTF.

V and J are TRBV6-1 and TRBJ1-1; TRBD1 agrees at 7 bases. Looked up from germline, CDR1 is MNHNS and CDR2 is SASEGT. The J segment lost 1 base and the V segment lost 6 bases, leaving 5 bases of the junction unmatched. CDR3 length: 14 amino acids. CDR3 nucleotides: TGTGCCAGCAGATGGACAGGAACGAACACTGAAGCTTTCTTT. Protein product: CASRWTGTNTEAFF.

This chain connects TRBV28 to TRBJ2-5, with 14 positions matching TRBD2. Germline values: CDR1 MDHEN, CDR2 SYDVKM. Trimming took 5 bases from V and 5 from J; bases not matched to a gene: 10. CDR3 size: 17 residues. CDR3 sequence: CASSPLTSGGAVETQYF. The DNA of the CDR3 is TGTGCCAGCAGTCCGCTGACTAGCGGGGGGGCCGTGGAGACCCAGTACTTC.

This chain connects TRBV10-3 to TRBJ1-6; D is unclear. The germline V and J ends were trimmed by 2 bases and 9 bases, with 5 bases remaining between them. Germline CDR1 ENHRY, CDR2 SYGVKD. The CDR3 covers 12 residues. The CDR3 DNA follows: TGTGCCATCAGTGAGATTGGTTCACCCCTCCACTTT. Protein: CAISEIGSPLHF.

V gene TRBV3-1 combines with J gene TRBJ2-5, with a possible D match to TRBD2 (5 bases). Trimming pared 3 bases from V and 5 bases from J, leaving 13 bases between. Germline CDR1 and CDR2: LGHDT and YNNKEL (reference sequence). The CDR3 extends over 14 amino acids. The CDR3 sequence: CASSHRGSEETQYF. Here the CDR3 DNA reads TGTGCCAGCAGCCATCGGGGATCCGAGGAGACCCAGTACTTC.